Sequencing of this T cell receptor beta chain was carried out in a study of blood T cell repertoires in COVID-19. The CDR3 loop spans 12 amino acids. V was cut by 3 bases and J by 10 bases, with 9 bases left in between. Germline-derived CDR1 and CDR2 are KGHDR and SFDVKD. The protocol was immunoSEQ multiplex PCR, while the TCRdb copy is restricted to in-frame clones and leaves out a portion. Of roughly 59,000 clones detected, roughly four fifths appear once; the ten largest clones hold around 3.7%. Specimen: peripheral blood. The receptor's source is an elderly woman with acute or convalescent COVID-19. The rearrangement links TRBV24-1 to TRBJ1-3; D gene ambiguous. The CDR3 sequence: CATSDDRWTIYF. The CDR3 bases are TGTGCCACCAGTGATGATAGATGGACCATATATTTT.